The source of this T cell receptor (beta chain) is a study of blood T cell repertoires in COVID-19 (dated by TCRdb to the early 2020s). Study-level background: Samples from collaborators originated in the United States, Italy and Spain and spanned both the acute and convalescent phases of COVID-19. The sample metadata nearly always contained a de-identified subject ID, COVID-19 status, age in years and sex. The samples were drawn from two sources: the first 160 participants of the ongoing ImmuneRACE study, and over 950 subjects contributed by 6 global collaborators. The repertoires were released in a freely available public database intended as a resource for research on the immune response to SARS-CoV-2. The material from the prospective study consisted of cDNA or gDNA derived from T cells, B-cell-depleted T cells, or PBMCs. Where available, HLA class I and class II types were obtained from metadata supplied by the sample provider rather than from assay-based typing. Subjects who had been exposed to COVID-19, were actively infected with it, or had recovered from it provided the deeply sampled blood TCRbeta repertoires that made up the dataset. The paper as a whole reports these results and caveats: The quantity of clinical and demographic metadata differed by source and by participant and was supplied without curation.

The collaborating institutions used their own protocols to collect whole blood in K2EDTA tubes. Collaborator samples were shipped for TCRbeta analysis as frozen whole blood, isolated PBMCs, or DNA extracted from either sample type. On this clone: No cognate antigen has been identified for it. Nothing much larger sits one base from this clone, and base qualities are not available.

TCRbeta CDR3 regions were amplified from genomic DNA by means of the immunoSEQ Assay, a bias-controlled multiplex PCR. From the authors' description of their analysis: Within the assay, amplification of reference gene primers was used to estimate how many nucleated cells each sample contained. To quantify the absolute abundance of each unique TCRbeta CDR3 rearrangement, sequence reads were collapsed and filtered. For each sample, productive Simpson clonality was calculated as the square root of Simpson's diversity index across productive rearrangements. In its TCRdb copy, this immuneACCESS table keeps in-frame sequences only and misses some clones. Where compared with another copy, unresolved V genes explain less than half of these, and the others have no known cause. V, J and clone size reflect that table, while D and trimming were determined from the DNA. Present in this sample are 85,000 to 120,000 clones, around 80% of which were seen just once. The ten largest clonotypes hold 13% to 15% of the sample.

Sequenced: peripheral blood. The TCR sequence derives from an older woman with acute or convalescent COVID-19.

The nucleotide sequence reads as follows: TGCAGCGTTGGTCCGAGCGGAGAGACCCAGTACTTC. Its protein reads: CSVGPSGETQYF. The chain couples TRBV29-1 to TRBJ2-5; the D segment could be TRBD2, given 5 matching bases. CDR1 and CDR2 (SQVTM, ANQGSEA) derive from the germline V gene. The CDR3, cysteine through phenylalanine, is 12 amino acids long. The retained sequence is limited to the CDR3, 36 bases, with the frame set at the first base. V is cut by 4 bases and J by 4 bases, and the space between the germline ends is 10 bases.